Listed below are T cell receptor beta chains from one sample, sequenced in a study of vaccination effects on CD4 cells after COVID-19. Sequencing used immunoSEQ multiplex PCR; TCRdb keeps in-frame clones, though not all of them. The sample shows tens of thousands of clones, roughly 80% of them seen only once. Their antigens remain unidentified. The sample in question was CD4+ T cells from PBMCs cultured without peptide, obtained before COVID-19 vaccination. These receptors were obtained from a human donor who received a COVID-19 vaccine. CDR3s include the opening cysteine and the closing phenylalanine or tryptophan. Each record gives: D gene, J gene, clone size, CDR3 length, V gene, CDR3 DNA, CDR3 protein. A D gene is named only where the DNA matches it firmly. The size field is filled for only some rows; it gives once, few, many or a size class.

TRBD2,TRBJ2-1,-,19,TRBV14,TGTGCCAGCAGCCAAACCCAAGGACTAGCGGGGGGGCCATACAATGAGCAGTTCTTC,CASSQTQGLAGGPYNEQFF
-,TRBJ1-1,-,15,TRBV29-1,TGCAGCGCCCCACTGATTGAGGGGGGTAACACTGAAGCTTTCTTT,CSAPLIEGGNTEAFF
-,TRBJ1-1,-,13,TRBV13,TGTGCCACCCTTGTCCAGGACACAGCTGAAGCTTTCTTT,CATLVQDTAEAFF
TRBD1,TRBJ2-5,-,18,TRBV10-2,TGCGCCAGCAACCCTCAACTGGGACAGGGGGAGGCACAAGAGACCCAGTACTTC,CASNPQLGQGEAQETQYF
TRBD1,TRBJ2-3,-,19,TRBV4-2,TGTGCCAGCAGCCAAGACTATCGGTTCCGGACAGGGTATCCAGATACGCAGTATTTT,CASSQDYRFRTGYPDTQYF
-,TRBJ2-3,-,16,TRBV6-1,TGTGCCAGCAGTGAGGGTCTAGCGACCCACACAGATACGCAGTATTTT,CASSEGLATHTDTQYF
-,TRBJ2-5,-,14,TRBV3-1/TRBV3-2,TGTGCCAGCAGCCAACCCGGGCACCAAGAGACCCAGTACTTC,CASSQPGHQETQYF
-,TRBJ1-2,few,16,TRBV6-2/TRBV6-3,TGTGCCAGCAGTTACCGCCAGGACGTCCCCGACTATGGCTACACCTTC,CASSYRQDVPDYGYTF
-,TRBJ1-2,-,12,TRBV29-1,TGCAGCGTATGCAGGGGTGACTATGGCTACACCTTC,CSVCRGDYGYTF
-,TRBJ2-3,-,15,TRBV11-3,TGTGCCAGCAGCTTAGCGGGGGCTAGCACAGATACGCAGTATTTT,CASSLAGASTDTQYF
-,TRBJ2-2,once,14,TRBV7-9,TGTGCCAGCAGCTTGACCCTAAGGGCCGGGGAGCTGTTTTTT,CASSLTLRAGELFF
TRBD1,TRBJ1-1,-,14,TRBV7-3,TGTGCCAGCAGCCGACAGGGGATCGACACTGAAGCTTTCTTT,CASSRQGIDTEAFF
TRBD1,TRBJ1-5,-,16,TRBV5-4,TGTGCCACCCACCACCGACAGGGTGGTAGCAATCAGCCCCAGCATTTT,CATHHRQGGSNQPQHF
-,TRBJ1-2,-,15,TRBV10-3,TGTGCCATCAGGTACCCAGGGTCAGCTAACTATGGCTACACCTTC,CAIRYPGSANYGYTF
TRBD1,TRBJ1-2,-,17,TRBV3-1/TRBV3-2,TGTGCCAGCAGCCAAGGCCTCGGGGTAGGGGGCGAGTATGGCTACACCTTC,CASSQGLGVGGEYGYTF
-,TRBJ2-3,once,15,TRBV7-2,TGTGCCAGCAGCTTAGCGCAGCGGAGCACAGATACGCAGTATTTT,CASSLAQRSTDTQYF
-,TRBJ1-2,-,13,TRBV30,TGTGCCTGGAGGATCTCAGGGCCCTATGGCTACACCTTC,CAWRISGPYGYTF
-,TRBJ1-2,-,18,TRBV2,TGTGCCAGCAGCCCGACGCGTATCACAGGGAACCATAACTATGGCTACACCTTC,CASSPTRITGNHNYGYTF
-,TRBJ2-5,-,14,TRBV7-2,TGTGCCAGCAGACCTAGGGGAGGACAAGAGACCCAGTACTTC,CASRPRGGQETQYF
-,TRBJ2-1,-,13,TRBV5-1,TGCGCCAGCGCGCTACCAGGGGCGGGTGAGCAGTTCTTC,CASALPGAGEQFF
-,TRBJ2-4,-,15,TRBV2,TGTGCCAGCATGACACAGGGACTAGCCAAAAACATTCAGTACTTC,CASMTQGLAKNIQYF
TRBD1,TRBJ1-5,-,15,TRBV19,TGTGCCAGTCGACACTTGGGACAGGGAAATCAGCCCCAGCATTTT,CASRHLGQGNQPQHF
-,TRBJ2-4,-,11,TRBV29-1,TGCAGCGTTGAGAAGGGAGACATTCAGTACTTC,CSVEKGDIQYF
-,TRBJ2-5,-,13,TRBV2,TGTGCCAGCAGTGAAGCCAGTGAAGGGACCCAGTACTTC,CASSEASEGTQYF
-,TRBJ2-5,-,14,TRBV19,TGTGCCAGTAGGGGGGGACAGTTGTCGGAGACCCAGTACTTC,CASRGGQLSETQYF
-,TRBJ1-2,few,15,TRBV5-1,TGCGCCAGCAGTCCTTTAGGCCTGAGGGCTTATGGCTACACCTTC,CASSPLGLRAYGYTF
-,TRBJ2-1,-,17,TRBV4-1,TGCGCCAGCCACCAAGGTATTGGAGGGGGGCCAAACAATGAGCAGTTCTTC,CASHQGIGGGPNNEQFF
-,TRBJ1-5,-,15,TRBV18,TGTGCCAGCTCACCAGAATTTGGGGGCAATCAGCCCCAGCATTTT,CASSPEFGGNQPQHF
TRBD1,TRBJ1-2,-,15,TRBV4-1,TGCGCCAGCAGCCAAGTTAGTGCAGGGGGAGGGGGCTACACCTTC,CASSQVSAGGGGYTF
TRBD1,TRBJ1-2,-,14,TRBV27,TGTGCCAGCGGCAACGGCGGGACAGGGGACGGCTACACCTTC,CASGNGGTGDGYTF
-,TRBJ1-1,-,14,TRBV19,TGTGCCAGTAGTATTAGGGAGGGCGGGACTGAAGCTTTCTTT,CASSIREGGTEAFF
TRBD1,TRBJ2-5,-,15,TRBV5-1,TGCGCCAGCAGCCTACAGGGGGCAGGCCAAGAGACCCAGTACTTC,CASSLQGAGQETQYF
-,TRBJ1-2,-,11,TRBV24-1,TGTGCCACCAAATCAGACTATGGCTACACCTTC,CATKSDYGYTF
TRBD1,TRBJ1-1,-,14,TRBV2,TGTGCCAGCAGTAAAGGACAGGGGGACACTGAAGCTTTCTTT,CASSKGQGDTEAFF
TRBD2,TRBJ2-3,-,14,TRBV29-1,TGCAGCGTCGTTCGCGGGGGAGACACAGATACGCAGTATTTT,CSVVRGGDTDTQYF
-,TRBJ1-1,-,14,TRBV6-5,TGTGCCAGCAGTTCACAACTTTTGAACACTGAAGCTTTCTTT,CASSSQLLNTEAFF
-,TRBJ1-1,-,13,TRBV2,TGTGCCAGCAGTGAATTCCCGAACACTGAAGCTTTCTTT,CASSEFPNTEAFF
-,TRBJ2-3,-,16,TRBV20-1,TGCAGTGCTAGTGGCTTTGGCGGAACTAGCACAGATACGCAGTATTTT,CSASGFGGTSTDTQYF
-,TRBJ1-6,-,17,TRBV3-1/TRBV3-2,TGTGCCAGCAGCCAACAGACAACCAGCTCCTATAATTCACCCCTCCACTTT,CASSQQTTSSYNSPLHF
-,TRBJ1-2,-,13,TRBV19,TGTGCCAGTAGTCCCCAACAGGGTGATGGCTACACCTTC,CASSPQQGDGYTF
TRBD1,TRBJ1-2,once,13,TRBV5-6,TGTGCCAGCAGCTTGGCCCTGACAGGGAGCTACACCTTC,CASSLALTGSYTF
-,TRBJ2-3,-,14,TRBV24-1,TGTGCCACCAGTGATTTTAGCAGTACAGATACGCAGTATTTT,CATSDFSSTDTQYF
-,TRBJ2-3,-,16,TRBV5-1,TGCGCCAGCAGCACGGACGGACCGATAAGCACAGATACGCAGTATTTT,CASSTDGPISTDTQYF
-,TRBJ2-1,-,15,TRBV7-3,TGTGCCAGCAGCTTAAGGGAGTTTAGGTTCAATGAGCAGTTCTTC,CASSLREFRFNEQFF
-,TRBJ1-6,once,18,TRBV5-1,TGCGCCAGCAGCTTGGACCTCCGGGAGGGAAGCGTGAATTCACCCCTCCACTTT,CASSLDLREGSVNSPLHF
-,TRBJ1-5,-,13,TRBV11-2,TGTGCCAGCAGCTCCAGGGAGAATCAGCCCCAGCATTTT,CASSSRENQPQHF
TRBD1,TRBJ1-6,-,15,TRBV18,TGTGCCAGCTCAGCGACGGGACAGGGAAATTCACCCCTCCACTTT,CASSATGQGNSPLHF
-,TRBJ2-3,once,15,TRBV5-5,TGTGCCAGCAAGCTACTCTCGATCGGGACAGATACGCAGTATTTT,CASKLLSIGTDTQYF
-,TRBJ2-1,-,13,TRBV29-1,TGCAGCGTTGATGAGGGTACCTACAATGAGCAGTTCTTC,CSVDEGTYNEQFF
TRBD2,TRBJ2-2,-,16,TRBV4-1,TGCGCCAGCAGCCAAGATCTGCGGGGGGGGACCGGGGAGCTGTTTTTT,CASSQDLRGGTGELFF
-,TRBJ1-1,few,13,TRBV30,TGTGCCTGGAGTGTCTCTGGGGGCACTGAAGCTTTCTTT,CAWSVSGGTEAFF
-,TRBJ2-1,once,12,TRBV9,TGTGCCAGCAGCGTAGTGGGGGCTGAGCAGTTCTTC,CASSVVGAEQFF
-,TRBJ1-1,-,15,TRBV2,TGTGCCAGCAGTATGAGACAGCCGGGGGATGGTGAAGCTTTCTTT,CASSMRQPGDGEAFF